Listed here are 32 T cell receptor beta chains from one sample, sequenced in a study of cytomegalovirus exposure and HLA in healthy donors. Method: immunoSEQ multiplex PCR; TCRdb's copy keeps in-frame clones and lacks some. The repertoire consists of 150,000 or so clones, with about 95% occurring once and the leading ten covering approximately 1.8%. Sample: PBMCs. Receptors originate from a man between 18 and 35 years old in good health and CMV-seropositive.

The J gene is TRBJ1-5, the V gene TRBV2; D gene uncertain. Trimming took 4 bases from V and 2 from J, leaving 9 bases between them. The CDR3 runs to 14 residues. Germline loops: CDR1 SNHLY, CDR2 FYNNEI. Here the CDR3 reads CASSVRVRNQPQHF. The CDR3 DNA reads TGTGCCAGCAGTGTGAGGGTTCGCAATCAGCCCCAGCATTTT.

This chain links TRBV5-5 with TRBJ2-7; TRBD2 might be the D (5 bases). Trimming stripped 4 bases from V and 2 bases from J, with 10 bases between. The CDR3 extends over 13 amino acids. Looked up from germline, CDR1 is SGHKS and CDR2 is YYEKEE (reference sequence). The CDR3 coding sequence is TGTGCCAGCAGCGCGGGCCCGGCCTACGAGCAGTACTTC. It translates to CASSAGPAYEQYF.

The V gene is TRBV2, the J gene TRBJ1-1; D ambiguous. V was pared by 8 bases and J by 4 bases, with 14 bases between. This CDR3 is 13 amino acids long. From germline, CDR1 is SNHLY and CDR2 FYNNEI. For the CDR3, the DNA is TGTGCCAGCGCCATAGCGGGATCCACTGAAGCTTTCTTT. Amino acid sequence: CASAIAGSTEAFF. Drawing the rest from reference TRBV2 and TRBJ1-1, the complete variable domain is EPEVTQTPSHQVTQMGQEVILRCVPISNHLYFYWYRQILGQKVEFLVSFYNNEISEKSEIFDDQFSVERPDGSNFTLKIRSTKLEDSAMYFCASAIAGSTEAFFGQGTRLTVV.

V gene TRBV28 combines with J gene TRBJ2-7; 7 bases are shared with TRBD1. The CDR3 totals 13 residues. Germline CDR1 MDHEN, CDR2 SYDVKM. Trimming took 8 bases from V and 3 from J; bases not matched to a gene: 7. The CDR3 spells CASGETGSYEQYF. For the CDR3, the DNA is TGTGCCAGCGGGGAGACAGGGAGCTACGAGCAGTACTTC.

The V gene is TRBV11-2, the J gene TRBJ2-5; 15 bases match TRBD2. The CDR3 consists of 18 residues. Germline CDR1 and CDR2: SGHAT and FQNNGV. V lost 5 bases to trimming and J lost 2 bases; unmatched junction nucleotides: 9. The CDR3 sequence: CASSTSGLAGGFQETQYF. CDR3 nucleotides: TGTGCCAGCAGCACCTCGGGACTAGCGGGAGGTTTTCAAGAGACCCAGTACTTC. The full variable domain, its missing parts supplied by reference TRBV11-2 and TRBJ2-5, is EAGVAQSPRYKIIEKRQSVAFWCNPISGHATLYWYQQILGQGPKLLIQFQNNGVVDDSQLPKDRFSAERLKGVDSTLKIQPAKLEDSAVYLCASSTSGLAGGFQETQYFGPGTRLLVL.

This clone was observed a single time. This chain connects TRBV19 to TRBJ1-2; 7 nucleotides align to TRBD1. There are 14 residues in the CDR3. CDR1 and CDR2 from the germline V gene are LNHDA and SQIVND (reference sequence). After removal of 3 bases from V and 8 bases from J, the junction contained 9 bases not matched to a gene. CDR3 coding DNA: TGTGCCAGTAGTATCGGAACAGGGGCGTCAGGCTACACCTTC. This sequence encodes CASSIGTGASGYTF. The whole variable domain, filled in from reference TRBV19 and TRBJ1-2, reads DGGITQSPKYLFRKEGQNVTLSCEQNLNHDAMYWYRQDPGQGLRLIYYSQIVNDFQKGDIAEGYSVSREKKESFPLTVTSAQKNPTAFYLCASSIGTGASGYTFGSGTRLTVV.

The gene calls are TRBV18 and TRBJ2-1; D remains unclear. CDR1 and CDR2 (germline): KGHSH, LQKENI. CDR3 length: 12 amino acids. V lost 3 bases and J 7 bases, leaving 7 bases between the germline ends. CDR3 DNA: TGTGCCAGCTCACCGTCGACAAATGAGCAGTTCTTC. Translation: CASSPSTNEQFF.

V usage is TRBV5-6 and J usage is TRBJ1-2; 10 positions agree with TRBD1. The V segment lost 2 bases and the J segment 3 bases; nucleotides outside the gene matches: 7. Per germline, CDR1 SGHDT and CDR2 YYEEEE. There are 16 residues in the CDR3. In nucleotides, the CDR3 is TGTGCCAGCAGCTTCATGGGACAGGGGATGTACTATGGCTACACCTTC. This gives the protein CASSFMGQGMYYGYTF.

This chain uses TRBV12-5 with TRBJ1-2; the match to TRBD1 covers 9 bases. CDR1 is LGHNT and CDR2 is FRNRAP in the germline V gene. This CDR3 region has 14 residues. V dropped 5 bases and J dropped 8; count of bases not matched to a gene: 9. This CDR3 is CASGPRTTGGGYTF. CDR3 nucleotides: TGTGCTAGTGGTCCCCGGACGACAGGGGGAGGCTACACCTTC.

The gene calls are TRBV19 and TRBJ2-3; TRBD2 matches at 8 bases. V dropped 5 bases and J dropped 1; count of bases not matched to a gene: 8. Germline values: CDR1 LNHDA, CDR2 SQIVND (reference sequence). This CDR3 contains 16 residues. CDR3 nucleotide sequence: TGTGCCAGTAGTTCCCAAGCGGGAGCGGGCACAGATACGCAGTATTTT. Translated, it gives CASSSQAGAGTDTQYF.

The chain recombines TRBV5-6 with TRBJ1-5; D is unresolved. The CDR3 is 16 amino acids. V lost 0 bases and J 0 bases, leaving 10 bases between the germline ends. Germline assignment: CDR1 SGHDT and CDR2 YYEEEE. The CDR3 DNA is TGTGCCAGCAGCTTGGGGGCCGGGGATAGCAATCAGCCCCAGCATTTT. Its translation: CASSLGAGDSNQPQHF.

The V gene is TRBV7-9, the J gene TRBJ2-7; 7 bases line up with TRBD1. CDR3 size: 15 residues. Per germline, CDR1 SEHNR and CDR2 FQNEAQ (reference sequence). V shed 5 bases, J shed 2 bases, and the junction held 9 bases outside the gene matches. The CDR3 region has the DNA TGTGCCAGCAGCCCCCATTCCGGGACAGCCTACGAGCAGTACTTC. Translated: CASSPHSGTAYEQYF.

The J gene is TRBJ1-2, the V gene TRBV28; no definite D call. This CDR3 region has 14 residues. V shed 5 bases and J shed 3 bases, with 13 bases lying between them. Looked up from germline, CDR1 is MDHEN and CDR2 is SYDVKM. The CDR3: CASSQAGRDYGYTF. The CDR3 DNA reads TGTGCCAGCAGTCAGGCGGGGAGGGACTATGGCTACACCTTC.

V is TRBV2 and J is TRBJ2-1; 10 positions match TRBD1. Germline V gene lookup returns CDR1 SNHLY and CDR2 FYNNEI. The CDR3 runs 14 residues. The V segment lost 7 bases and the J segment 10 bases; nucleotides outside the gene matches: 10. CDR3 in amino acids: CASTRGQGLQEQFF. CDR3 DNA sequence: TGTGCCAGCACCAGGGGACAGGGGTTACAGGAGCAGTTCTTC.

The V and J genes are TRBV5-1 and TRBJ2-2; 7 nucleotides align to TRBD2. The CDR3 is 17 residues long. Unmatched junction bases numbered 13, after V lost 2 bases and J lost 6 bases. Per the germline V gene, CDR1 is SGHRS and CDR2 is YFSETQ. The CDR3 bases are TGCGCCAGCAGCTTCCTAAGCGCAGGGAGGGCCCCCGGGGAGCTGTTTTTT. Amino acids: CASSFLSAGRAPGELFF.

CDR3 DNA sequence: TGCGCCAGCAGCCAATTTGGGGGCCCCACTGAAGCTTTCTTT. Amino acids: CASSQFGGPTEAFF. V usage is TRBV4-1 and J usage is TRBJ1-1; TRBD1 is a possible D gene (6 bases). From germline, CDR1 is MGHRA and CDR2 YSYEKL. V was clipped by 2 bases and J by 4 bases, with 11 bases between them. The CDR3 sequence is 14 residues long.

The chain carries TRBV28 and TRBJ2-1; TRBD1 matches at 7 bases. The CDR3 covers 13 residues. The germline gives CDR1 MDHEN, CDR2 SYDVKM. V gave up 6 bases and J gave up 4 bases; unmatched junction bases: 3. CDR3 sequence (DNA): TGTGCCAGCAGACAGGGGTCTTACAATGAGCAGTTCTTC. Its protein product is CASRQGSYNEQFF.

This chain joins TRBV15 and TRBJ2-7; 9 bases line up with TRBD1. CDR3 size: 14 residues. CDR1 is LNHNV, CDR2 YYDKDF, per germline (reference sequence). V lost 1 base, J lost 5 bases, and 3 bases stayed unmatched. The CDR3 bases are TGTGCCACCAGCAGAGGGACAGGGGCTAACGAGCAGTACTTC. As protein: CATSRGTGANEQYF.

In regard to this clone: One junction end disagrees with the germline gene, perhaps due to a read error. The chain has TRBV19 and TRBJ1-1, with D possibly being TRBD1 (6 bases). CDR3 length: 16 residues. Germline values: CDR1 LNHDA, CDR2 SQIVND (reference sequence). CDR3: CASTPGGGLANTEAFF. In DNA form, the CDR3 reads TGTGCCAGTACCCCTGGGGGGGGGCTAGCGAACACTGAAGCTTTTTTT.

The chain employs TRBV28 and TRBJ2-5; TRBD2 matches 11 bases. The CDR3 length is 15 residues. CDR1 and CDR2 from the germline V gene are MDHEN and SYDVKM. V lost 4 bases, J lost 3 bases, and 4 bases stayed unmatched. The CDR3 DNA follows: TGTGCCAGCAGTTCCTCGGGACTAGCGGAAGAGACCCAGTACTTC. Its protein product is CASSSSGLAEETQYF.

The chain employs TRBV18 and TRBJ2-7, with 7 bases aligning to TRBD2. CDR1 and CDR2 from the germline V gene are KGHSH and LQKENI. The CDR3 extends over 13 amino acids. V shed 8 bases, J shed 6 bases, and the junction held 10 bases outside the gene matches. Written as DNA, the CDR3 is TGTGCCAGCCAGAGCGGGACGCGGGGCGAGCAGTACTTC. It specifies CASQSGTRGEQYF.

Only one count was recorded for this clone. This chain connects TRBV5-4 to TRBJ2-7, with 16 bases identical to TRBD2. Losses at the gene ends were 4 bases for V and 2 bases for J; bases not matched to a gene: 6. From germline, CDR1 is SGHNT and CDR2 YYREEE (reference sequence). This CDR3 is 17 amino acids long. In DNA form, the CDR3 reads TGTGCCAGCAGCCCGGGGACTAGCGGGAGGGCCCCCTACGAGCAGTACTTC. Residues: CASSPGTSGRAPYEQYF.

The chain recombines TRBV25-1 with TRBJ2-7, with 11 nucleotides matching TRBD1. V gave up 8 bases and J gave up 5 bases; unmatched junction bases: 11. The CDR3 is made up of 15 amino acids. From germline, CDR1 is MGHDK and CDR2 SYGVNS. The CDR3 coding sequence is TGTGCCAGCTCGATTAGGACAGGGGGCGCGGACGAGCAGTACTTC. This sequence encodes CASSIRTGGADEQYF.

The genes are TRBV5-1 and TRBJ1-6, with 10 positions matching TRBD1. Trimming cost V 0 bases and J 4 bases; bases outside gene matches: 1. This CDR3 is 16 amino acids long. From germline, CDR1 is SGHRS and CDR2 YFSETQ. The CDR3 sequence is CASSLGTGGYNSPLHF. CDR3 coding DNA: TGCGCCAGCAGCTTGGGGACAGGGGGTTATAATTCACCCCTCCACTTT.

This chain joins TRBV28 and TRBJ2-1, with D unclear. Germline V gene sequence: CDR1 MDHEN, CDR2 SYDVKM. With 4 bases removed from V and 4 bases from J, the gap between germline ends came to 14 bases. The length of the CDR3 is 15 residues. The CDR3 is CASSSFHTRYNEQFF. CDR3 bases: TGTGCCAGCAGTTCTTTTCATACCCGGTACAATGAGCAGTTCTTC.

J is TRBJ2-1 and V is TRBV11-3; D may be TRBD1 (5 bases). This CDR3 has 17 amino acids. V lost 0 bases to trimming and J lost 0 bases, with 12 bases between them. Per germline, CDR1 SGHNT and CDR2 YENEEA. CDR3 in DNA: TGTGCCAGCAGCTTAGATCCAGGGTCAAGCTCCTACAATGAGCAGTTCTTC. Translation gives CASSLDPGSSSYNEQFF.

The chain carries TRBV18 and TRBJ2-7; 10 nucleotides match TRBD1. Per germline, CDR1 KGHSH and CDR2 LQKENI. V was clipped by 4 bases and J by 6 bases; unmatched bases: 15. The CDR3 is made up of 17 amino acids. This CDR3 is CASSLNRIDRGLFEQYF. The CDR3 DNA reads TGTGCCAGCTCACTTAACCGGATCGACAGGGGGCTATTCGAGCAGTACTTC.

The gene calls are TRBV14 and TRBJ1-1, with 9 bases identical to TRBD1. The germline V gene has CDR1 SGHDN and CDR2 FVKESK. V lost 7 bases to trimming and J lost 4 bases; unmatched junction nucleotides: 10. This CDR3 spans 15 amino acids. Here the CDR3 reads CASKQGAGWATEAFF. Written as DNA, the CDR3 is TGTGCCAGCAAACAGGGGGCCGGCTGGGCCACTGAAGCTTTCTTT.

V and J are TRBV19 and TRBJ2-7; 7 positions agree with TRBD1. Germline CDR1 reads LNHDA; CDR2 reads SQIVND (reference sequence). The ends lost 3 bases at V and 4 bases at J; junction bases unmatched: 6. This CDR3 spans 14 amino acids. The CDR3 region has the DNA TGTGCCAGTAGTATCACGGGACAGCCGTACGAGCAGTACTTC. This translates into CASSITGQPYEQYF.

The rearrangement links TRBV9 to TRBJ1-2; D unresolved. The V and J ends lost 6 bases and 7 bases respectively, with 16 bases between them. CDR1 and CDR2 (germline): SGDLS, YYNGEE. The CDR3 loop spans 13 amino acids. The CDR3 region is CASKAGGSRGYTF. CDR3 DNA sequence: TGTGCCAGCAAAGCGGGAGGGTCCCGTGGCTACACCTTC.

The rearrangement uses TRBV29-1 and TRBJ1-1, with 7 bases identical to TRBD1. CDR3 length: 14 amino acids. The germline V gene encodes CDR1 SQVTM and CDR2 ANQGSEA. With V trimmed by 8 bases and J by 1 base, 10 bases remained unmatched. The CDR3 reads CSSHGRTGNTEAFF. In DNA, the CDR3 is TGCAGCTCCCACGGACGGACAGGGAACACTGAAGCTTTCTTT.

The chain carries TRBV11-2 and TRBJ2-7; TRBD2 matches at 10 bases. CDR1 and CDR2 from the germline V gene are SGHAT and FQNNGV. This CDR3 is 15 amino acids long. Trimming at V came to 5 bases and at J to 4 bases, leaving 8 bases not matched to a gene. The CDR3 is CASSPSAGGPYEQYF. In DNA, the CDR3 is TGTGCCAGCAGCCCTTCAGCGGGAGGGCCATACGAGCAGTACTTC. Combining the CDR3 with reference TRBV11-2 and TRBJ2-7 gives the whole variable domain EAGVAQSPRYKIIEKRQSVAFWCNPISGHATLYWYQQILGQGPKLLIQFQNNGVVDDSQLPKDRFSAERLKGVDSTLKIQPAKLEDSAVYLCASSPSAGGPYEQYFGPGTRLTVT.